This T cell receptor (beta chain) was documented in a study of early T cells in non-severe SARS-CoV-2 infection. Attachment of unique molecular identifiers was made to individual cDNA molecules. TCRdb fed the 5' RACE reads into MiXCR, producing one record per CDR3 protein. The sample has 95,000 to 150,000 distinct CDR3 sequences, about 15% seen once. V lost 0 bases and J lost 5, with 10 bases in between. Germline assignment: CDR1 LNHNV and CDR2 YYDKDF (reference sequence). The CDR3 sequence is 14 residues long. Note on this clonotype: Its target is not known.

Study-wide findings and caveats: Matches to VDJdb favored anti-spike CD8 responses and missed private and CD4 specificities.

The V and J genes are TRBV15 and TRBJ2-5; tentatively, D is TRBD1 (5 bases). The sequence derives from an adult who was a healthcare worker with PCR-confirmed SARS-CoV-2 infection or an uninfected control (not recorded which). Material for sequencing was whole blood. The CDR3 sequence: CATSRDQGYETQYF. The CDR3 DNA is TGTGCCACCAGCAGAGATCAGGGATATGAGACCCAGTACTTC.